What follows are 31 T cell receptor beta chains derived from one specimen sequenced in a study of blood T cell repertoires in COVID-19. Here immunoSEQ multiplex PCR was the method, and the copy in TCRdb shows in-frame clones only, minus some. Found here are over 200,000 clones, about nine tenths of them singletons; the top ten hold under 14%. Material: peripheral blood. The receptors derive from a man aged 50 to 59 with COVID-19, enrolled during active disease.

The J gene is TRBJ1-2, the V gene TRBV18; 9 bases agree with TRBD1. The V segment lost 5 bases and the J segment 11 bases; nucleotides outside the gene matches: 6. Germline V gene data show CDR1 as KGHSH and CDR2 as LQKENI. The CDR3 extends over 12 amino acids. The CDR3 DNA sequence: TGTGCCAGCTCATCAAGGACAGGGGTTTACACCTTC. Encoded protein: CASSSRTGVYTF.

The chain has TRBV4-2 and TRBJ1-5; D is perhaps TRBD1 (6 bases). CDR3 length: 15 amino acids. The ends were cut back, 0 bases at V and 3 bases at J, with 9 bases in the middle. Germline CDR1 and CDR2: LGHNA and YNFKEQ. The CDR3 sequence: CASSQEWGHNQPQHF. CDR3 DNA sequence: TGTGCCAGCAGCCAAGAGTGGGGACACAATCAGCCCCAGCATTTT.

CDR3 protein: CASRQGSNQPQHF. Here the CDR3 DNA reads TGTGCCAGCAGGCAGGGGAGCAATCAGCCCCAGCATTTT. This chain uses TRBV28 with TRBJ1-5; D is perhaps TRBD1 (6 bases). Trimming removed 6 bases from V and 1 base from J, with 7 bases in between. In germline, CDR1 is MDHEN, CDR2 SYDVKM. This CDR3 has 13 amino acids.

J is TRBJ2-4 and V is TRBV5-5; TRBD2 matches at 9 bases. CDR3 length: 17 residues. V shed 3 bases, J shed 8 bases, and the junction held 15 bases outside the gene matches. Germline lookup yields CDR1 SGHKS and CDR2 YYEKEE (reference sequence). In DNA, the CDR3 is TGTGCCAGCAGCTCCGCGACTAGCGGCAGCTCATTGTACATTCAGTACTTC. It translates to CASSSATSGSSLYIQYF.

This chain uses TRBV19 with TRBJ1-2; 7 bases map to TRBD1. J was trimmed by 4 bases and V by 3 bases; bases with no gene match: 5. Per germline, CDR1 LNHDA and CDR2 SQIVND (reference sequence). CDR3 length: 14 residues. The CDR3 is CASSIETGIYGYTF. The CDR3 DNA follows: TGTGCCAGTAGTATTGAGACAGGGATCTATGGCTACACCTTC. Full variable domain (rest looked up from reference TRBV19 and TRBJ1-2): DGGITQSPKYLFRKEGQNVTLSCEQNLNHDAMYWYRQDPGQGLRLIYYSQIVNDFQKGDIAEGYSVSREKKESFPLTVTSAQKNPTAFYLCASSIETGIYGYTFGSGTRLTVV.

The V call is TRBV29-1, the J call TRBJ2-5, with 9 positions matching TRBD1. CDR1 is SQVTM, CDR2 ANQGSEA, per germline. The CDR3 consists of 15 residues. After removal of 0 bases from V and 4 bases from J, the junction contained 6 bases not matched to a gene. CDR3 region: CSVEDNRGRGETQYF. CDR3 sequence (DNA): TGCAGCGTTGAAGATAACAGGGGGCGGGGAGAGACCCAGTACTTC.

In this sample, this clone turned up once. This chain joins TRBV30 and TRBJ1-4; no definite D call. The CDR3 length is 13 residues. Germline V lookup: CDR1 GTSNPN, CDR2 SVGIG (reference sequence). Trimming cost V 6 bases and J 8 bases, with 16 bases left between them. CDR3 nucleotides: TGTGCCTGCCCGGGAGGAGGTCACGAAAAACTGTTTTTT. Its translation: CACPGGGHEKLFF.

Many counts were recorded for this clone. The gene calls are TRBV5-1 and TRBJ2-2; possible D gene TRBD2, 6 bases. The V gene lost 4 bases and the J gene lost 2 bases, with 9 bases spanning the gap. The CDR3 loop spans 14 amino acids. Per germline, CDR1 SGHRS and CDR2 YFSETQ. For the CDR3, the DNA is TGCGCCAGCAGCCGCGGACTAAACACCGGGGAGCTGTTTTTT. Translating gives CASSRGLNTGELFF. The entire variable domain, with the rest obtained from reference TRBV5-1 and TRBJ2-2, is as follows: KAGVTQTPRYLIKTRGQQVTLSCSPISGHRSVSWYQQTPGQGLQFLFEYFSETQRNKGNFPGRFSGRQFSNSRSEMNVSTLELGDSALYLCASSRGLNTGELFFGEGSRLTVL.

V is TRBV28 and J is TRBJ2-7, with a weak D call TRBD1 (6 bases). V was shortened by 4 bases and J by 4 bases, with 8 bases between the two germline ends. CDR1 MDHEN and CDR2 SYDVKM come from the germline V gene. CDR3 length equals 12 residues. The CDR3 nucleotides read TGTGCCAGCAGTTCAGGGGTATACGAGCAGTACTTC. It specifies CASSSGVYEQYF.

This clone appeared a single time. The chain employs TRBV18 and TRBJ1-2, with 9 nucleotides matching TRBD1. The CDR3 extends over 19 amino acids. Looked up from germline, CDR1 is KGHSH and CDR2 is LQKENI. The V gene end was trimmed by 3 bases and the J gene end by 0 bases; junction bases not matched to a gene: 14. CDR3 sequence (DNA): TGTGCCAGCTCACCTTACCAACCGGGACAGGGTTCATCTAACTATGGCTACACCTTC. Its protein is CASSPYQPGQGSSNYGYTF.

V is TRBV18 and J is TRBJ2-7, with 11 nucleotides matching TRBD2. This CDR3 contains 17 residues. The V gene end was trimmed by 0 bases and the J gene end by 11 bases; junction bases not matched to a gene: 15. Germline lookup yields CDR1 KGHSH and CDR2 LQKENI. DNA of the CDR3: TGTGCCAGCTCACCACCTGGGCTGGTAGCGGGAGGGCCTGGGAAGTACTTC. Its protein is CASSPPGLVAGGPGKYF.

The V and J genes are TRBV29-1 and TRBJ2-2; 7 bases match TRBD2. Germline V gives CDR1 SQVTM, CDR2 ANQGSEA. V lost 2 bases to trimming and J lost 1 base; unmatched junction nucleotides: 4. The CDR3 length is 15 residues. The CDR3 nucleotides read TGCAGCGTTGAAAGGCTAGCGGAGAACACCGGGGAGCTGTTTTTT. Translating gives CSVERLAENTGELFF.

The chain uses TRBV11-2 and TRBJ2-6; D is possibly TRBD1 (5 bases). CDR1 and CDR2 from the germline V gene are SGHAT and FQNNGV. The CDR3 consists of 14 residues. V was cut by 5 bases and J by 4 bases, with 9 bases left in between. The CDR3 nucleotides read TGTGCCAGCAGCCAGGGTACCGGGGCCAACGTCCTGACTTTC. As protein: CASSQGTGANVLTF.

CDR3 DNA: TGCGCCAGCAACCCCGGGACAAAGCTATACAATGAGCAGTTCTTC. It encodes CASNPGTKLYNEQFF. The rearrangement uses TRBV5-1 and TRBJ2-1; a possible D gene is TRBD1 (6 bases). CDR1 is SGHRS and CDR2 is YFSETQ in the germline V gene. This CDR3 region has 15 residues. V lost 6 bases to trimming and J lost 4 bases, with 17 bases between them.

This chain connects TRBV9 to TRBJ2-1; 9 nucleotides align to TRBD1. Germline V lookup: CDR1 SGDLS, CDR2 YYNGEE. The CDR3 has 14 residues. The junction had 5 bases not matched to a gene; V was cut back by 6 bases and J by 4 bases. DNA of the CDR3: TGTGCCAGCAATCCCGGGACAGGGTACAATGAGCAGTTCTTC. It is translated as CASNPGTGYNEQFF.

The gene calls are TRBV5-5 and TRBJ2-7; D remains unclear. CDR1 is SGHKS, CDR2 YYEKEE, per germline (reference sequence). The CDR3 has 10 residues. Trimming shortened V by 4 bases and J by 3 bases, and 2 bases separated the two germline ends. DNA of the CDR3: TGTGCCAGCAGCCACTACGAGCAGTACTTC. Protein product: CASSHYEQYF.

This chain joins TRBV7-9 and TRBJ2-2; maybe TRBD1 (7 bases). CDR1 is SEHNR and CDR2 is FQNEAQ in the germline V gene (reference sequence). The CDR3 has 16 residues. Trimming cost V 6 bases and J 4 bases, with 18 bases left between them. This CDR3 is CASREGGGGGTGELFF. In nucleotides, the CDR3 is TGTGCCAGCAGGGAAGGAGGGGGCGGCGGCACCGGGGAGCTGTTTTTT.

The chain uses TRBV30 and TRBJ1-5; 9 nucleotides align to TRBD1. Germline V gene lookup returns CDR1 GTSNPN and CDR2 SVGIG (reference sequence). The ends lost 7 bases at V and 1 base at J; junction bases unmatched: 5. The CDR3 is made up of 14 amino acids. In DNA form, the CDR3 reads TGTGCCTTCGACAGGGGGGGAAGCAATCAGCCCCAGCATTTT. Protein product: CAFDRGGSNQPQHF.

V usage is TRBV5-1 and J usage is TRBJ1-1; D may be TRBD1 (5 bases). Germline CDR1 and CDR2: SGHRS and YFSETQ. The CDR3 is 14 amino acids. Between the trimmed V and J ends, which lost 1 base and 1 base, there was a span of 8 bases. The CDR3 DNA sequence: TGCGCCAGCAGCTTGAGTCAGGGGAACACTGAAGCTTTCTTT. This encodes CASSLSQGNTEAFF.

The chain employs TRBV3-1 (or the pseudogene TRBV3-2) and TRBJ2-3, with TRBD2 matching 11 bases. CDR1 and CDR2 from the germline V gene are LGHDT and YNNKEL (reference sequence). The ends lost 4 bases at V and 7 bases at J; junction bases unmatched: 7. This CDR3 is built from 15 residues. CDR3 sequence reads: CASSPIAGGGHTQYF. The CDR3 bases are TGTGCCAGCAGCCCGATAGCGGGAGGGGGGCATACGCAGTATTTT.

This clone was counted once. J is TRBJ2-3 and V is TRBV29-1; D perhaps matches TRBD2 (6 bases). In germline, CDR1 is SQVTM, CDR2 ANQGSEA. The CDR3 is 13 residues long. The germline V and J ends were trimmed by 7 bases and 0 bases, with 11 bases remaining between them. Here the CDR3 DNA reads TGCAGCGAAGGCGGGGCCAGCACAGATACGCAGTATTTT. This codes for CSEGGASTDTQYF.

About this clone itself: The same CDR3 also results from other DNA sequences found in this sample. Written as DNA, the CDR3 is TGTGCCACCAGCAGAGGTGGAGGGCAGGGTCAAGAGACCCAGTACTTC. Translation: CATSRGGGQGQETQYF. This chain joins TRBV15 and TRBJ2-5; TRBD2 might be the D (6 bases). The CDR3 covers 16 residues. The V and J ends lost 1 base and 2 bases respectively, with 14 bases between them. The V gene's germline CDR1 is LNHNV and CDR2 YYDKDF (reference sequence).

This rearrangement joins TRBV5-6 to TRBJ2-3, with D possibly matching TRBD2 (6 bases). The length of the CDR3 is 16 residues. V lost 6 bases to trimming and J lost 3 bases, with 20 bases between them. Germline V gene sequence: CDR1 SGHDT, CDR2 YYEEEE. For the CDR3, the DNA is TGTGCCAGCACCCTAATAACGGGGGAGAATACAGATACGCAGTATTTT. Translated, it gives CASTLITGENTDTQYF.

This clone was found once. CDR3 coding DNA: TGTGCCAGCAGTTTAGGCAGGGACTATGGCTACACCTTC. This gives the protein CASSLGRDYGYTF. The chain combines TRBV28 with TRBJ1-2; D perhaps matches TRBD1 (5 bases). Germline V lookup: CDR1 MDHEN, CDR2 SYDVKM. V was pared by 2 bases and J by 3 bases, with 7 bases between. There are 13 residues in the CDR3.

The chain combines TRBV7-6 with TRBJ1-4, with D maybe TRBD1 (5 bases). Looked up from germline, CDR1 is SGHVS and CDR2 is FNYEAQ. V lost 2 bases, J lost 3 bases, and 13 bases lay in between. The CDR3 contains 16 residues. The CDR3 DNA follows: TGTGCCAGCAGCTTATCACAGGCTGTACCTAATGAAAAACTGTTTTTT. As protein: CASSLSQAVPNEKLFF.

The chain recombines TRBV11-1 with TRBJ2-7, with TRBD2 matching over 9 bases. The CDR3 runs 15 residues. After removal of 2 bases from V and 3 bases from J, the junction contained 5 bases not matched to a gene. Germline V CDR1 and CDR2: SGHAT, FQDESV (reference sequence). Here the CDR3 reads CASSLKLAGLYEQYF. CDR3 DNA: TGTGCCAGCAGCTTAAAGCTAGCGGGACTCTACGAGCAGTACTTC.

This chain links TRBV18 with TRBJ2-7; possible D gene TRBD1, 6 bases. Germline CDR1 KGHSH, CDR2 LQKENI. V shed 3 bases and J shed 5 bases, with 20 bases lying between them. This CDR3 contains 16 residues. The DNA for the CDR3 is TGTGCCAGCTCACCTGCACCCCCGGGACAAATCCACGAGCAGTACTTC. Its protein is CASSPAPPGQIHEQYF.

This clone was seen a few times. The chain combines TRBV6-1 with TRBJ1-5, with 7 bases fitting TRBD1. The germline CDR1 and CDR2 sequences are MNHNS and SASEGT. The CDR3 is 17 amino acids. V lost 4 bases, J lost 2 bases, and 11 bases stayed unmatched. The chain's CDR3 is CASSARWQGVGNQPQHF. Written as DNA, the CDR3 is TGTGCCAGCAGTGCCCGATGGCAGGGGGTCGGCAATCAGCCCCAGCATTTT.

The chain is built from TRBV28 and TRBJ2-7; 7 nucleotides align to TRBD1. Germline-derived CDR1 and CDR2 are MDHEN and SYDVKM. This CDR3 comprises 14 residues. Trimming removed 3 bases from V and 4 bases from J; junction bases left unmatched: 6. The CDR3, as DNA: TGTGCCAGCAGTTTCGACGACAGGGCGTACGAGCAGTACTTC. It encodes CASSFDDRAYEQYF. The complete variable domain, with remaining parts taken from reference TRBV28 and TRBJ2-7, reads DVKVTQSSRYLVKRTGEKVFLECVQDMDHENMFWYRQDPGLGLRLIYFSYDVKMKEKGDIPEGYSVSREKKERFSLILESASTNQTSMYLCASSFDDRAYEQYFGPGTRLTVT.

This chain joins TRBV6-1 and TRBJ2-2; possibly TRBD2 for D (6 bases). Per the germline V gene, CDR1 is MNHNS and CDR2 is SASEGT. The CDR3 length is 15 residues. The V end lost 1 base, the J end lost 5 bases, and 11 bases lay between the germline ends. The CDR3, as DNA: TGTGCCAGCAGTGAAGGGGACTCATTAACCGGGGAGCTGTTTTTT. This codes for CASSEGDSLTGELFF.

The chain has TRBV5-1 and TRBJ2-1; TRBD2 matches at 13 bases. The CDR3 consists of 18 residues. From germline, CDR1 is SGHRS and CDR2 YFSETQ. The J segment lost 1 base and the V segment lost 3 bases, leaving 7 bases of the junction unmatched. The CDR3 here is CASSYLTLAGGSYNEQFF. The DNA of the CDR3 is TGCGCCAGCAGCTACCTGACACTAGCGGGAGGGTCCTACAATGAGCAGTTCTTC.